This T cell receptor (beta chain) was captured in a study of blood T cell repertoires in COVID-19. The repertoire was sequenced with immunoSEQ multiplex PCR; TCRdb's copy has only in-frame clones and lacks some. The sample carries 130,000 to 150,000 clones, 80% recorded once. Germline CDR1 and CDR2: SGHTA and FQGTGA. The CDR3 has 15 amino acids. Trimming pared 5 bases from V and 2 bases from J, leaving 13 bases between. The source of this sequence is a man in his fifties or sixties with active or convalescent COVID-19. The specimen sequenced was peripheral blood. The chain couples TRBV7-3 to TRBJ2-1; tentative D call: TRBD2 (5 bases). The CDR3 loop is CASSPPGSTYNEQFF. Here the CDR3 DNA reads TGTGCCAGCAGCCCCCCGGGGAGCACCTACAATGAGCAGTTCTTC.